Listed below are T cell receptor beta chains from one sample, sequenced in a study of T cell responses to AZD1222 COVID-19 vaccine. TCRdb keeps only in-frame clones here, not all; method: immunoSEQ multiplex PCR. This table holds under 150,000 clones, about nine tenths found once. The specimen was peripheral blood, collected on day 0 of AZD1222 vaccination. These receptors originate from an adult in good health. The CDR3 runs from the conserved cysteine through the conserved F or W. The order of the fields is clone size, J gene, D gene, V gene, CDR3 protein, CDR3 DNA. The D gene is left open where the match is weak. Clone size is not always given. Where it is, it says once, few, many or a class for expanded clones.

- | TRBJ1-5 | TRBD1 | TRBV7-2 | CASSIQGAGNQPQHF | TGTGCCAGCAGCATACAGGGGGCCGGCAATCAGCCCCAGCATTTT
- | TRBJ1-6 | - | TRBV2 | CASSVEENSNSPLHF | TGTGCCAGCAGTGTTGAGGAGAATTCAAATTCACCCCTCCACTTT
- | TRBJ1-2 | - | TRBV5-1 | CASSLGQPINYGYTF | TGCGCCAGCAGCTTGGGACAACCTATAAACTATGGCTACACCTTC
- | TRBJ1-5 | - | TRBV28 | CASGQPSNQPQHF | TGTGCCAGCGGACAGCCATCCAATCAGCCCCAGCATTTT
- | TRBJ1-2 | - | TRBV5-8 | CASSLGGAGANYGYTF | TGTGCCAGCAGCTTGGGGGGGGCAGGGGCTAACTATGGCTACACCTTC
- | TRBJ1-4 | - | TRBV27 | CASSSPQPGRREGNEKLFF | TGTGCCAGCAGTTCGCCCCAACCGGGACGGAGGGAGGGGAATGAAAAACTGTTTTTT
few | TRBJ2-7 | TRBD1 | TRBV28 | CASSSHTTGGYEQYF | TGTGCCAGCAGTTCCCATACGACAGGGGGCTACGAGCAGTACTTC
- | TRBJ1-6 | TRBD1 | TRBV5-6 | CASRMDRYSPLHF | TGTGCCAGCAGAATGGACAGGTACTCACCCCTCCACTTT
- | TRBJ2-7 | - | TRBV18 | CASSPGLNAYEQYF | TGTGCCAGCTCACCGGGGTTAAACGCCTACGAGCAGTACTTC
- | TRBJ1-1 | - | TRBV7-8 | CASSLGQATEAFF | TGTGCCAGCAGCTTAGGACAGGCCACTGAAGCTTTCTTT
- | TRBJ1-3 | - | TRBV28 | CASSLRTRNWGDIYF | TGTGCCAGCAGTCTCCGGACCCGAAACTGGGGGGATATATATTTT
- | TRBJ1-2 | TRBD1 | TRBV28 | CASKQGGSSNYGYTF | TGTGCCAGCAAACAGGGGGGCAGCTCTAACTATGGCTACACCTTC
- | TRBJ1-1 | - | TRBV6-2/TRBV6-3 | CASSQGSNTEAFF | TGTGCCAGCAGTCAAGGGTCGAACACTGAAGCTTTCTTT